This is a list of T cell receptor beta chains from one sample in a study of blood T cell repertoires in COVID-19. Assay: immunoSEQ multiplex PCR; the TCRdb copy retains only in-frame clones and omits some. The repertoire holds 250,000 or so clones, with approximately 90% as singletons. Specimen: PBMCs or T cells enriched from blood (not recorded which). The receptors shown here come from a middle-aged man who had been exposed to COVID-19. The conserved cysteine and the conserved F or W are not part of the CDR3 here. Each record gives: V gene, J gene, CDR3 protein.

>TRBV5-1|TRBJ1-6
ASSYSTGSGSPLH
>TRBV28|TRBJ1-5
ASRRGRRFSSNQPQH
>TRBV4-1|TRBJ1-2
ASSQDDRGYGYT
>TRBV7-2|TRBJ1-1
ASSWPSNTEAF
>TRBV2|TRBJ1-2
ASSEGAGDNYGYT
>TRBV6-5|TRBJ1-3
ASSSPPLSSGNTIY
>TRBV28|TRBJ2-2
ASSLRGSMNTGELF
>TRBV28|TRBJ1-1
ASSPTTGGRVNTEAF
>TRBV28|TRBJ2-3
ASRSPIVTDTQY
>TRBV3-1/TRBV3-2|TRBJ2-2
ASSQDRSRTTNTGELF